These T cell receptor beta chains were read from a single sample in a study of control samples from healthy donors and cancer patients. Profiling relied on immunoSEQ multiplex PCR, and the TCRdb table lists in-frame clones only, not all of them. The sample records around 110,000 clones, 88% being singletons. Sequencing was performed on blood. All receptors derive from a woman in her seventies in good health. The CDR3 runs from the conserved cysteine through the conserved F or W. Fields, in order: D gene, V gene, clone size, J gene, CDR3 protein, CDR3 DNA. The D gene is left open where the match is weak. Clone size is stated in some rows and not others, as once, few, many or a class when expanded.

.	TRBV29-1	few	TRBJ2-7	CSVVILVNRYEQYF	TGCAGCGTTGTAATCCTAGTTAATAGATACGAGCAGTACTTC
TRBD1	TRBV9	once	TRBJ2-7	CASSRGQAPSYEQYF	TGTGCCAGCAGCCGCGGACAGGCCCCTTCCTACGAGCAGTACTTC
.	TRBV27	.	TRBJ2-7	CASSPTQLGTVSYEQYF	TGTGCCAGCAGTCCCACGCAGCTGGGAACGGTCTCCTACGAGCAGTACTTC
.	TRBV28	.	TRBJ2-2	CASEGGLGGELFF	TGTGCCAGCGAGGGGGGGCTTGGCGGGGAGCTGTTTTTT
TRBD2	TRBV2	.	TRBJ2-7	CASSERLAASEQYF	TGTGCCAGCAGTGAACGACTAGCTGCGTCCGAGCAGTACTTC
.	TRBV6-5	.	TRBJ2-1	CASSYKGRHNEQFF	TGTGCCAGCAGTTACAAGGGTCGGCACAATGAGCAGTTCTTC
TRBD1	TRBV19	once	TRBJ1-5	CASTEGQHSNQPQHF	TGTGCCAGCACCGAGGGACAGCACAGCAATCAGCCCCAGCATTTT
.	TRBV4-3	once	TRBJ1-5	CASSQDGGQPQHF	TGCGCCAGCAGCCAAGATGGGGGACAGCCCCAGCATTTT
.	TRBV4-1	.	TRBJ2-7	CASSQGGSTYEQYF	TGCGCCAGCAGCCAAGGGGGCAGCACCTACGAGCAGTACTTC
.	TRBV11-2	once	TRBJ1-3	CASSLISSGNTIYF	TGTGCCAGCAGCTTAATCTCTTCTGGAAACACCATATATTTT
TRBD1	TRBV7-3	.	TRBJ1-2	CASSPTGSYGYTF	TGTGCCAGCAGCCCGACAGGGAGCTATGGCTACACCTTC
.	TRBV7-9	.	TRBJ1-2	CASSPPANYGYTF	TGTGCCAGCAGCCCCCCGGCTAACTATGGCTACACCTTC
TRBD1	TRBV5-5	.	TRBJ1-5	CASSLGTGTGGNQPQHF	TGTGCCAGCAGCTTGGGGACCGGGACAGGGGGCAATCAGCCCCAGCATTTT
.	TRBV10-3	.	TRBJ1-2	CAISDQQAYYGYTF	TGTGCCATCAGTGACCAACAGGCTTACTATGGCTACACCTTC
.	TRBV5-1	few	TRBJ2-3	CASSLGEDTQYF	TGCGCCAGCAGCTTGGGGGAAGATACGCAGTATTTT
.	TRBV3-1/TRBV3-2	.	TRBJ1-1	CASSQQGHTEAFF	TGTGCCAGCAGCCAGCAGGGACACACTGAAGCTTTCTTT
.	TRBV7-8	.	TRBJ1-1	CASSKGRSLSTEAFF	TGTGCCAGCAGCAAAGGGAGGAGTTTAAGCACTGAAGCTTTCTTT
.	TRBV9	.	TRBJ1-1	CASSVEGTLNTEAFF	TGTGCCAGCAGCGTAGAGGGGACACTGAACACTGAAGCTTTCTTT
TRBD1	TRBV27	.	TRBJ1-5	CASSSLQGEDQPQHF	TGTGCCAGCAGTTCCCTGCAGGGGGAGGATCAGCCCCAGCATTTT
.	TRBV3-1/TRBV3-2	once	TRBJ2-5	CASSQALASRETQYF	TGTGCCAGCAGCCAAGCTCTTGCCTCACGGGAGACCCAGTACTTC
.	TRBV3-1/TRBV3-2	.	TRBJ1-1	CASSQGRGVPEAFF	TGTGCCAGCAGCCAAGGAAGGGGAGTCCCTGAAGCTTTCTTT
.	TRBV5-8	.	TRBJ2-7	CASSFWGTSYEQYF	TGTGCCAGCAGCTTTTGGGGGACTTCCTACGAGCAGTACTTC
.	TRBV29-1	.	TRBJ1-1	CSVVEGGWTEAFF	TGCAGCGTTGTGGAGGGAGGGTGGACTGAAGCTTTCTTT